This T cell receptor (beta chain) was observed in a study of radiotherapy plus CTLA-4 blockade in lung cancer. Focal radiation plus CTLA-4 blockade with ipilimumab was given to patients with chemo-refractory metastatic non-small-cell lung cancer. The CDR3 consists of 16 residues. The V gene's germline CDR1 is LGHNA and CDR2 YSLEER. V was clipped by 0 bases and J by 6 bases; unmatched bases: 7. This clone turned up a few times. Some clones are missing from TCRdb's copy, which holds only in-frame ones; the method was immunoSEQ multiplex PCR. The sample has some 60,000 clones; 70% to 85% are singletons. Specimen: peripheral blood, collected from a patient treated with radiotherapy plus ipilimumab. The chain employs TRBV4-3 and TRBJ2-3, with 9 bases that match TRBD2. The receptor was isolated from a human donor with non-small cell lung cancer who had a complete response to radiotherapy plus ipilimumab. The CDR3 loop is CASSQDGAGGFDTQYF. CDR3 sequence (DNA): TGCGCCAGCAGCCAAGATGGTGCGGGGGGGTTTGATACGCAGTATTTT.